Given below is one TCR beta chain in context. Its specificity is not known. It was healthy bone marrow donors who served as donors. CDR1 and CDR2 (germline): MNHEY, SMNVEV (reference sequence). The V end lost 8 bases, the J end lost 0 bases, and 17 bases lay between the germline ends. CDR3 length: 15 amino acids. The sample is drawn from a study of cytomegalovirus exposure and HLA in healthy donors. Findings and limits, study-wide: There were reportedly fewer N-insertions in an Asian-associated ancestry cluster than the roughly 670-donor mean, in a later analysis. Sequencing likely caused a cluster of highly shared sequence variants.

The PCR contained 60 Vbeta and 13 Jbeta primers. The protocol was immunoSEQ multiplex PCR, while the TCRdb copy is restricted to in-frame clones and leaves out a portion. The sample contains about 140,000 clones, 82% of which appear only once. The chain links TRBV27 to TRBJ2-7; a possible D gene is TRBD1 (5 bases). The sample taken for sequencing was PBMCs. The sequence came from a male donor in good health and CMV-seronegative. As DNA, the CDR3 is TGTGCCAGCTCTAAGGGGTTTAGGGACTCCTACGAGCAGTACTTC. Translation: CASSKGFRDSYEQYF.